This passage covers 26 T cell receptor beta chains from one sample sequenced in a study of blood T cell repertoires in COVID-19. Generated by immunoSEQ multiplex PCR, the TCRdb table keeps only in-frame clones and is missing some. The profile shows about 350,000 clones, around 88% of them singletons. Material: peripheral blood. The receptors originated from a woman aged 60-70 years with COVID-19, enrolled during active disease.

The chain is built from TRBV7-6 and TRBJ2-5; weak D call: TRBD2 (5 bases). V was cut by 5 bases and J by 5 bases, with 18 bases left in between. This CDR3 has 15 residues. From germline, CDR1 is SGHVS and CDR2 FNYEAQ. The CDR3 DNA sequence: TGTGCCAGCAGCCTCCCCCCCGGGGTTGGCGAGACCCAGTACTTC. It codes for CASSLPPGVGETQYF. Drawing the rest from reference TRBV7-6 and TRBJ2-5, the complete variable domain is GAGVSQSPRYKVTKRGQDVALRCDPISGHVSLYWYRQALGQGPEFLTYFNYEAQQDKSGLPNDRFSAERPEGSISTLTIQRTEQRDSAMYRCASSLPPGVGETQYFGPGTRLLVL.

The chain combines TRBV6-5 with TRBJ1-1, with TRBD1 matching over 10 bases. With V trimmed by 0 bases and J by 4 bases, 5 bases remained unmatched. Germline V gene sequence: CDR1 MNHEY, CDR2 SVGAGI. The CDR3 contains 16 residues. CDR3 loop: CASSYSAGTGVTEAFF. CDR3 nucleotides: TGTGCCAGCAGTTACTCTGCCGGGACAGGGGTCACTGAAGCTTTCTTT.

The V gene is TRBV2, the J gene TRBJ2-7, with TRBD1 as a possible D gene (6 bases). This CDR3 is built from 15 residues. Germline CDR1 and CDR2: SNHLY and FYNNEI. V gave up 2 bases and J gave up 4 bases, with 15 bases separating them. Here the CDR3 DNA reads TGTGCCAGCAGTGAATTAGGGGGTCCTTCTTACGAGCAGTACTTC. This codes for CASSELGGPSYEQYF.

This CDR3 reads CASSPKRGYQETQYF. CDR3 in DNA: TGTGCCAGCAGCCCGAAAAGGGGGTACCAAGAGACCCAGTACTTC. The chain joins TRBV3-1 (or the pseudogene TRBV3-2) to TRBJ2-5; the D gene is possibly TRBD1 (6 bases). Trimming pared 4 bases from V and 0 bases from J, leaving 12 bases between. Per the germline V gene, CDR1 is LGHDT and CDR2 is YNNKEL (reference sequence). The CDR3 has 15 amino acids.

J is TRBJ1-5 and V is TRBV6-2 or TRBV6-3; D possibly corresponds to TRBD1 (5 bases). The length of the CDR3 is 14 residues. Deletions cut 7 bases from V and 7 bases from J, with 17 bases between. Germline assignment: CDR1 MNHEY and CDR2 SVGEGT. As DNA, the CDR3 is TGTGCCAGCACCCCGGGGGGGGTCCGACAGCCCCAGCATTTT. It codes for CASTPGGVRQPQHF.

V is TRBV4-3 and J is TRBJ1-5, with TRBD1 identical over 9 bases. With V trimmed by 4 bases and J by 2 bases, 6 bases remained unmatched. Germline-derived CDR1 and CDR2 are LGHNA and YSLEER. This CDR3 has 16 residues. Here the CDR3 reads CASSRGTGYGNQPQHF. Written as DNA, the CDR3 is TGCGCCAGCAGCCGGGGGACAGGGTACGGCAATCAGCCCCAGCATTTT.

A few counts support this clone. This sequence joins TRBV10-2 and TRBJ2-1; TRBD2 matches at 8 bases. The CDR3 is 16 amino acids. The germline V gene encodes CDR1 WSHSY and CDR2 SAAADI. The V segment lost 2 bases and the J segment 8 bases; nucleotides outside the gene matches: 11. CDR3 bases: TGCGCCAGCAGTGAGCCAGCGGGGGCTGGGCGGGATGAGCAGTTCTTC. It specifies CASSEPAGAGRDEQFF.

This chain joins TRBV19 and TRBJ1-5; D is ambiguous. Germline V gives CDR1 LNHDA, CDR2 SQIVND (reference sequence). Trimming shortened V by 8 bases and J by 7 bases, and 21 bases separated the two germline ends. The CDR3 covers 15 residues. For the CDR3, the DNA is TGTGCCAGTTCCAGGAGGATGGAGGGAAGGCAGCCCCAGCATTTT. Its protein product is CASSRRMEGRQPQHF. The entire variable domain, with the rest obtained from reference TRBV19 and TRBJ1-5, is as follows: DGGITQSPKYLFRKEGQNVTLSCEQNLNHDAMYWYRQDPGQGLRLIYYSQIVNDFQKGDIAEGYSVSREKKESFPLTVTSAQKNPTAFYLCASSRRMEGRQPQHFGDGTRLSIL.

CDR3 nucleotides: TGTGCCATCCCAACTAGCGGGGGTTTTAATACCGGGGAGCTGTTTTTT. It specifies CAIPTSGGFNTGELFF. The chain couples TRBV10-3 to TRBJ2-2, with 11 bases that match TRBD2. The junction had 10 bases not matched to a gene; V was cut back by 8 bases and J by 5 bases. This CDR3 has 16 amino acids. Germline CDR1 and CDR2: ENHRY and SYGVKD.

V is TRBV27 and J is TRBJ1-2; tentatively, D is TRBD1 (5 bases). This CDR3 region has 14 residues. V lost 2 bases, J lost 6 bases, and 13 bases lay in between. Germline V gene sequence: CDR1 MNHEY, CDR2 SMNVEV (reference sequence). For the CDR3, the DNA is TGTGCCAGCAGTTTACAGGGTAGGCATCATGGCTACACCTTC. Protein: CASSLQGRHHGYTF.

In DNA form, the CDR3 reads TGTGCCAGCAGCGTAGGGGCAGGGGGCTCCGATACGCAGTATTTT. Protein: CASSVGAGGSDTQYF. The chain joins TRBV9 to TRBJ2-3; TRBD1 matches at 8 bases. Germline CDR1 reads SGDLS; CDR2 reads YYNGEE. The V and J ends lost 0 bases and 6 bases, in that order; junction bases with no gene match: 6. This CDR3 is 15 amino acids long.

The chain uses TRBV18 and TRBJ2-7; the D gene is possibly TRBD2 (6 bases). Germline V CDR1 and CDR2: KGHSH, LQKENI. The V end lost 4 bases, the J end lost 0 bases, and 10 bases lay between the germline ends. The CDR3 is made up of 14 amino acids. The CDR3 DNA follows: TGTGCCAGCTCACGCGGGGTGCCCTCCTACGAGCAGTACTTC. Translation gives CASSRGVPSYEQYF. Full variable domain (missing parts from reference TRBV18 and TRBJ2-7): NAGVMQNPRHLVRRRGQEARLRCSPMKGHSHVYWYRQLPEEGLKFMVYLQKENIIDESGMPKERFSAEFPKEGPSILRIQQVVRGDSAAYFCASSRGVPSYEQYFGPGTRLTVT.

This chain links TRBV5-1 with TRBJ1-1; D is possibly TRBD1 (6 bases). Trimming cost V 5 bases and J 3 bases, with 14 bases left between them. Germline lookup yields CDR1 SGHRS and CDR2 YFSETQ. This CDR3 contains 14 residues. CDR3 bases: TGCGCCAGCAGGGTCCCAGGGGTGGACACTGAAGCTTTCTTT. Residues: CASRVPGVDTEAFF.

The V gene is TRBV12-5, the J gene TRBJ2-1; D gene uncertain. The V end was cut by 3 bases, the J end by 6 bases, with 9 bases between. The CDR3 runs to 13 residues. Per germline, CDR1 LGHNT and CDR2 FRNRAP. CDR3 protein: CASGLLRGNEQFF. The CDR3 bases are TGTGCTAGTGGTTTACTGAGAGGCAATGAGCAGTTCTTC.

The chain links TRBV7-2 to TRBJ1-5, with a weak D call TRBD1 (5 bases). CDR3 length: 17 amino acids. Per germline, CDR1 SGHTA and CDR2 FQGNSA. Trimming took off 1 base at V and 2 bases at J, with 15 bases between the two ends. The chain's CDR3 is CASSLDWGPFGNQPQHF. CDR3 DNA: TGTGCCAGCAGCTTAGACTGGGGCCCCTTTGGCAATCAGCCCCAGCATTTT. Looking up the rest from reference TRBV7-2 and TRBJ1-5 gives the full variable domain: GAGVSQSPSNKVTEKGKDVELRCDPISGHTALYWYRQSLGQGLEFLIYFQGNSAPDKSGLPSDRFSAERTGGSVSTLTIQRTQQEDSAVYLCASSLDWGPFGNQPQHFGDGTRLSIL.

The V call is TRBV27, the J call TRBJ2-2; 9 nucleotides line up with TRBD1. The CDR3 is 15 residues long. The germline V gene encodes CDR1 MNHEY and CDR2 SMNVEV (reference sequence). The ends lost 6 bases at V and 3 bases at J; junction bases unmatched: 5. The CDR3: CASRRGQGYTGELFF. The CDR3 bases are TGTGCCAGCAGACGCGGACAGGGGTACACCGGGGAGCTGTTTTTT.

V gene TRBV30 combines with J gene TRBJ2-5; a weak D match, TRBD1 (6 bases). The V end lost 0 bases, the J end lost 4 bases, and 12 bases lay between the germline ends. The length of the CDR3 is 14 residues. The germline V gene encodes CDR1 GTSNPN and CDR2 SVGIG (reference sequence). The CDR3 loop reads CAWSVRGQAETQYF. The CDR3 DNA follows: TGTGCCTGGAGTGTACGGGGACAAGCAGAGACCCAGTACTTC.

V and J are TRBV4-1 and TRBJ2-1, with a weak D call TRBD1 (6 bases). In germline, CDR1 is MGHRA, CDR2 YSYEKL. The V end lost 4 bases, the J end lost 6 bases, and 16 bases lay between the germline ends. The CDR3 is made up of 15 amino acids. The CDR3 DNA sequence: TGCGCCAGCAGCCTCATACAGGGCCGGGGCAATGAGCAGTTCTTC. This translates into CASSLIQGRGNEQFF.

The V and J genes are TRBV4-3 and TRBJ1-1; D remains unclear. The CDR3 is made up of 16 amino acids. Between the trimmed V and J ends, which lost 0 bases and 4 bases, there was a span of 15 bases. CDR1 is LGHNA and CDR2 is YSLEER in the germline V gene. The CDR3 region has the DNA TGCGCCAGCAGCCAAGATTTCGGAGGGTCCACCACTGAAGCTTTCTTT. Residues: CASSQDFGGSTTEAFF.

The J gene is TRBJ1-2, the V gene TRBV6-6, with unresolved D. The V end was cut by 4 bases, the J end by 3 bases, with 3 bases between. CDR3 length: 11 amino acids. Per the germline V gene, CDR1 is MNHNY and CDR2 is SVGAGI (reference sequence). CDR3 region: CASSSDYGYTF. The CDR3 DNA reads TGTGCCAGCAGTTCGGACTATGGCTACACCTTC.

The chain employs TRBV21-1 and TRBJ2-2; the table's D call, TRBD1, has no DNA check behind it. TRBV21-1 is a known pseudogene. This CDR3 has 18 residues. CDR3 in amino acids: CASSKKGGETSNTGELFF. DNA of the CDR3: TGTGCCAGCAGCAAAAAAGGGGGAGAGACATCGAACACCGGGGAGCTGTTTTTT.

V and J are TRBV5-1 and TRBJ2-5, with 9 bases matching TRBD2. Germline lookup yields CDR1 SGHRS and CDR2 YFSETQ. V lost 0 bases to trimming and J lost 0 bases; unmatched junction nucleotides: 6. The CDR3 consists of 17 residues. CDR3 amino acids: CASSLGVSGGDQETQYF. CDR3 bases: TGCGCCAGCAGCTTGGGGGTTAGCGGGGGCGACCAAGAGACCCAGTACTTC.

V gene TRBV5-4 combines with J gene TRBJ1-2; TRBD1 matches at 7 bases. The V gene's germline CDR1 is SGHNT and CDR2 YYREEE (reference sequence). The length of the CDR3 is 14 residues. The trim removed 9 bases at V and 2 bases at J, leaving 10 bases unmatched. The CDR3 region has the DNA TGTGCCACCCCAGGGGGACCTTCAAACTATGGCTACACCTTC. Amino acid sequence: CATPGGPSNYGYTF.

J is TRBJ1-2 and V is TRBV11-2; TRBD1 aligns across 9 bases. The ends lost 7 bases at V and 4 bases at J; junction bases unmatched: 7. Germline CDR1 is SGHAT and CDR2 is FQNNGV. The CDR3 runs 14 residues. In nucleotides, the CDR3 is TGTGCCAGCACCCTCGGGGACAGGGCCTATGGCTACACCTTC. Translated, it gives CASTLGDRAYGYTF.

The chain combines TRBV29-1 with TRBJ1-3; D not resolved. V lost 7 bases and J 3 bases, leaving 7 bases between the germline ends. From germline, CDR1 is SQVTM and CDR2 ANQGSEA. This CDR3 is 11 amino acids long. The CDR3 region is CSGANGNTIYF. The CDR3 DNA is TGCAGCGGGGCTAATGGAAACACCATATATTTT.

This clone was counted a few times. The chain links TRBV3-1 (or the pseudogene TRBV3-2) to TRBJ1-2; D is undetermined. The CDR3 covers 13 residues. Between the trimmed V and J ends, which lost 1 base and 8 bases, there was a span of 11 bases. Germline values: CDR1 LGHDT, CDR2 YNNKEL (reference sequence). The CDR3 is CASSQGATRGYTF. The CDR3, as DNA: TGTGCCAGCAGCCAAGGGGCGACTAGGGGCTACACCTTC.